A single sample gave rise to the 20 T cell receptor beta chains below, sequenced in a study of circulating CD8 cells and anti-PD-1 response in melanoma. Using approximately 14 ng of total RNA, TCR libraries were made with the QIAseq Immune Repertoire TCR panel. TCRdb re-called the reads with MiXCR, one entry per CDR3 protein. This sample has 600 to 850 distinct CDR3 sequences, with more than 4.5% found just once. From live CD3+CD8+TCRalphabeta+ cells, four PD-1 and/or TIGIT subsets were sorted. The source material was CD8+ T cells from PBMCs, sampled at baseline or after one month of anti-PD-1 therapy (not recorded which). These TCRs come from a human donor with melanoma.

This clonotype is labeled large. CDR3 sequence (DNA): TGCAGCGTTGAGTCAGGGATTATCCAAGAGACCCAGTACTTC. It yields the protein CSVESGIIQETQYF. The V call is TRBV29-1, the J call TRBJ2-5, with D possibly TRBD1 on 5 matching bases. CDR1 and CDR2 from the germline V gene are SQVTM and ANQGSEA. The CDR3 loop spans 14 amino acids. V lost 3 bases and J 1 base, leaving 12 bases between the germline ends.

This clonotype is classed as medium-sized. The CDR3 nucleotides are TGCGCCAGCAGCCTGCAGTGGACCTACGAGCAGTACTTC. It codes for CASSLQWTYEQYF. The rearrangement joins TRBV4-1 to TRBJ2-7; D is ambiguous. Germline V gene lookup returns CDR1 MGHRA and CDR2 YSYEKL. This CDR3 spans 13 amino acids. Trimming removed 4 bases at V and 2 bases at J, with 9 bases between.

This clonotype is labeled as large. The gene calls are TRBV21-1 and TRBJ2-5; the listed D gene, TRBD1, was not tested against the DNA. TRBV21-1 counts as a pseudogene. This CDR3 has 13 residues. CDR3 DNA: TGTCCCGGCCTACCCCGCCTTAAAGAGACCCAGTACTTC. It specifies CPGLPRLKETQYF.

By share, this clonotype ranks as large. The rearrangement joins TRBV7-3 to TRBJ2-7, with D perhaps TRBD1 (5 bases). V shed 2 bases and J shed 2 bases, with 13 bases lying between them. Germline CDR1 SGHTA, CDR2 FQGTGA. The CDR3 is 15 residues long. The CDR3 region is CASSLGPGLPYEQYF. The CDR3 DNA reads TGTGCCAGCAGCTTAGGGCCAGGGTTGCCCTACGAGCAGTACTTC.

This clonotype is large (0.1 to 1%). The chain has TRBV19 and TRBJ1-1; weak D call: TRBD1 (5 bases). With 4 bases removed from V and 11 bases from J, the gap between germline ends came to 11 bases. Germline CDR1 reads LNHDA; CDR2 reads SQIVND (reference sequence). The CDR3 runs to 11 residues. This chain's CDR3 is CASSTRWGAFF. The CDR3 bases are TGTGCCAGTAGTACCAGGTGGGGCGCTTTCTTT.

By share of the sample, this clonotype is large (0.1 to 1%). This chain uses TRBV12-3 or TRBV12-4 with TRBJ2-2; D is unclear. Trimming cost V 2 bases and J 3 bases, with 10 bases left between them. CDR3 size: 15 residues. The CDR3 is CASSLPPTDTGELFF. Here the CDR3 DNA reads TGTGCCAGCAGTTTACCTCCGACGGACACCGGGGAGCTGTTTTTT.

This clonotype rates as large. The chain links TRBV29-1 to TRBJ2-3; the D gene is possibly TRBD1 (6 bases). CDR1 SQVTM and CDR2 ANQGSEA come from the germline V gene. CDR3 length equals 14 residues. The V gene lost 4 bases and the J gene lost 2 bases, with 13 bases spanning the gap. CDR3 sequence (DNA): TGCAGCGTTGTCCGAGTGGGGGCCACAGATACGCAGTATTTT. Encoded protein: CSVVRVGATDTQYF.

By proportion, this clonotype is large. The chain uses TRBV19 and TRBJ1-2; 8 bases line up with TRBD1. There are 15 residues in the CDR3. Trimming took 5 bases from V and 1 from J; bases not matched to a gene: 6. In germline, CDR1 is LNHDA, CDR2 SQIVND (reference sequence). The CDR3 is CASSARDRSNYGYTF. The CDR3 bases are TGTGCCAGTAGTGCCCGGGACAGGAGTAACTATGGCTACACCTTC.

This clonotype was detected once. The CDR3 end shows no conserved phenylalanine or tryptophan, and so a read error is likely. The chain has TRBV2 and TRBJ1-1, with a tentative D call TRBD1 (5 bases). CDR3 size: 11 residues. Germline V gene data show CDR1 as SNHLY and CDR2 as FYNNEI. Trimming stripped 8 bases from V and 8 bases from J, with 12 bases between. As DNA, the CDR3 is TGTGCCAGCGTGGTGAGGGACGAAGCTTTCCTT. This translates into CASVVRDEAFL.

As concerns this clonotype: Possible read error: a much larger clone is one base away. The conserved closing phenylalanine or tryptophan is absent in this CDR3, likely reflecting a read error. The chain uses TRBV7-2 and TRBJ2-1; 9 bases map to TRBD1. V lost 5 bases and J lost 8; bases outside the gene matches: 10. Germline CDR1 is SGHTA and CDR2 is FQGNSA. CDR3 length: 15 residues. The CDR3 loop reads CASSPGQGSADEQFS. The CDR3 nucleotides are TGTGCCAGCAGCCCAGGACAGGGGTCCGCGGATGAGCAGTTCTCC.

This clonotype is labeled medium-sized. The chain couples TRBV6-2 or TRBV6-3 to TRBJ2-1; D unclear. Per germline, CDR1 MNHEY and CDR2 SVGEGT. Trimming removed 5 bases from V and 1 base from J, with 12 bases in between. CDR3 length: 15 amino acids. The CDR3 region has the DNA TGTGCCAGCAGTCCACTGGTGGAATCCTACAATGAGCAGTTCTTC. It specifies CASSPLVESYNEQFF.

Of note for this clonotype: Since a much larger clone is just one base distant, this may be a read error. V is TRBV28 and J is TRBJ2-5; 9 nucleotides match TRBD1. This CDR3 has 13 residues. Germline V CDR1 and CDR2: MDHEN, SYDVKM. CDR3 loop: CAGRTQGAKTQYF. The CDR3 coding sequence is TGTGCCGGCAGGACACAGGGGGCGAAGACCCAGTACTTC.

Written as DNA, the CDR3 is TGTGCCAGTAGTATTGGGGCTGTATACAATGAGCAGTTCTTC. Encoded protein: CASSIGAVYNEQFF. The chain links TRBV19 to TRBJ2-1; weak D call: TRBD1 (5 bases). Deletions cut 3 bases from V and 4 bases from J, with 10 bases between. The germline V gene encodes CDR1 LNHDA and CDR2 SQIVND (reference sequence). The CDR3 has 14 amino acids.

In its sample, this clonotype ranks as medium-sized (0.01 to 0.1%). This chain links TRBV28 with TRBJ2-1; TRBD1 matches 9 bases. Trimming cost V 6 bases and J 7 bases; bases outside gene matches: 7. The CDR3 has 14 amino acids. In germline, CDR1 is MDHEN, CDR2 SYDVKM. The CDR3 protein is CASRRDRVFNEQFF. CDR3 nucleotides: TGTGCCAGCAGGAGGGACAGGGTCTTTAATGAGCAGTTCTTC.

This clonotype showed up just a few times. A much larger clone differs by one base, so this may be a read error. The J gene is TRBJ1-5, the V gene TRBV27; D is possibly TRBD1 (6 bases). Germline CDR1 MNHEY, CDR2 SMNVEV (reference sequence). The CDR3 runs to 12 residues. Trimming cost V 6 bases and J 7 bases, with 10 bases left between them. CDR3: CASRRGEQPQHF. For the CDR3, the DNA is TGTGCCAGCAGAAGGGGGGAGCAGCCCCAGCATTTT.

By sample fraction, this clonotype is large. This chain connects TRBV2 to TRBJ2-3; 7 bases are shared with TRBD1. Trimming at V came to 6 bases and at J to 0 bases, leaving 6 bases not matched to a gene. This CDR3 has 15 amino acids. The germline gives CDR1 SNHLY, CDR2 FYNNEI. The CDR3 nucleotides are TGTGCCAGCAGGTCCGGGACAGCTAGCACAGATACGCAGTATTTT. Its protein product is CASRSGTASTDTQYF.

This clonotype is judged large. J is TRBJ1-1 and V is TRBV4-3, with 9 bases lining up with TRBD1. V dropped 1 base and J dropped 4; count of bases not matched to a gene: 10. CDR1 LGHNA and CDR2 YSLEER come from the germline V gene. CDR3 length equals 17 residues. CDR3 in amino acids: CASSQAGGTGYGTEAFF. In nucleotides, the CDR3 is TGCGCCAGCAGCCAAGCGGGGGGGACAGGGTACGGCACTGAAGCTTTCTTT.

This clonotype counts as large (0.1 to 1%). The gene calls are TRBV7-6 and TRBJ2-7; 11 nucleotides agree with TRBD2. Losses at the gene ends were 5 bases for V and 2 bases for J; bases not matched to a gene: 2. The CDR3 consists of 14 residues. The germline CDR1 and CDR2 sequences are SGHVS and FNYEAQ. The CDR3 here is CASSSSGGAYEQYF. The CDR3 bases are TGTGCCAGCAGCAGTAGCGGGGGGGCCTACGAGCAGTACTTC.

Judged by abundance, this clonotype is medium-sized (0.01 to 0.1%). The chain combines TRBV12-3 or TRBV12-4 with TRBJ2-3; 16 positions match TRBD2. The CDR3 is 18 amino acids. The V segment lost 6 bases and the J segment 6 bases; nucleotides outside the gene matches: 12. CDR3 nucleotide sequence: TGTGCCAGCAGCCCGGGACTAGCGGGGGGGCTGGGCCGGGATACGCAGTATTTT. Its translation is CASSPGLAGGLGRDTQYF.

This clonotype has only a few counts. The rearrangement joins TRBV20-1 to TRBJ1-5; D might be TRBD1 (5 bases). Germline V gives CDR1 DFQATT, CDR2 SNEGSKA (reference sequence). The CDR3 consists of 17 residues. The V and J ends lost 6 bases and 2 bases respectively, with 23 bases between them. Here the CDR3 DNA reads TGCAGTGCAACTGGTCAGGCGATCCAGGGAGGCAATCAGCCCCAGCATTTT. This sequence encodes CSATGQAIQGGNQPQHF.